This T cell receptor (beta chain) originates from a study of blood T cell repertoires in COVID-19. The CDR3 covers 17 residues. Germline assignment: CDR1 SGHKS and CDR2 YYEKEE (reference sequence). Trimming removed 5 bases from V and 0 bases from J, with 18 bases in between. The data were produced by immunoSEQ multiplex PCR, yet TCRdb's version contains in-frame clones alone and is incomplete. Of more than 70,000 clones in the sample, 80% to 90% are singletons; the top ten hold less than 9%. The source of this sequence is a man in his sixties with acute or convalescent COVID-19. The rearrangement joins TRBV5-5 to TRBJ1-5; a possible D gene is TRBD1 (5 bases). Material: peripheral blood. CDR3 in amino acids: CASSSRGGKDSNQPQHF. Written as DNA, the CDR3 is TGTGCCAGCAGTTCCCGCGGGGGAAAGGATAGCAATCAGCCCCAGCATTTT.